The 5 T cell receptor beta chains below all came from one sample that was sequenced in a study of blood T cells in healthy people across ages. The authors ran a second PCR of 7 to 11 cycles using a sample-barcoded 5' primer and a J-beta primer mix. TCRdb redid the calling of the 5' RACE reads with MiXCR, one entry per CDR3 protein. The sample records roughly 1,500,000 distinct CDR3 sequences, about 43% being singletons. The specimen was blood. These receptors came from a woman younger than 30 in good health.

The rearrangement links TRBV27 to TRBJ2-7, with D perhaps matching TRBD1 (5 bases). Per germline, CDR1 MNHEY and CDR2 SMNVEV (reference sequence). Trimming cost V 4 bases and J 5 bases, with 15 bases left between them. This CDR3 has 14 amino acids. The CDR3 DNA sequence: TGTGCCAGCAGTTCCTCAGATGGGGCCAACGAGCAGTACTTC. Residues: CASSSSDGANEQYF.

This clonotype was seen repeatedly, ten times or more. The CDR3 is CAIRGGQETQYF. CDR3 sequence (DNA): TGTGCCATCAGGGGGGGACAAGAGACCCAGTACTTC. The genes are TRBV10-3 and TRBJ2-5; TRBD2 might be the D (6 bases). V lost 6 bases, J lost 2 bases, and 7 bases lay in between. CDR3 length equals 12 residues. CDR1 is ENHRY and CDR2 is SYGVKD in the germline V gene.

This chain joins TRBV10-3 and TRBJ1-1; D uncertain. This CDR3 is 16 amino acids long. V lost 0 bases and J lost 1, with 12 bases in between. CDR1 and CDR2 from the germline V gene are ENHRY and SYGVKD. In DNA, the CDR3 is TGTGCCATCAGTGAGTCCGCCGGGATGGGGAACACTGAAGCTTTCTTT. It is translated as CAISESAGMGNTEAFF.

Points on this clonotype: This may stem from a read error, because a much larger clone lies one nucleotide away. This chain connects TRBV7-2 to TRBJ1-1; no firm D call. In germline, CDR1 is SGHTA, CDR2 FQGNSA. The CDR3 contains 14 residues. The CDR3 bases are TGTGCCAACAGCTTAGCGAACATTAACACTGAAGCTTTCTTT. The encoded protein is CANSLANINTEAFF.

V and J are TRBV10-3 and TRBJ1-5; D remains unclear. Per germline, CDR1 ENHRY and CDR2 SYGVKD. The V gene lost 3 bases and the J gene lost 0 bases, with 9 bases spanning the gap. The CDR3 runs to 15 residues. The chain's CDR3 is CAISEGGDSNQPQHF. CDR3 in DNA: TGTGCCATCAGTGAAGGAGGCGATAGCAATCAGCCCCAGCATTTT.